This T cell receptor (beta chain) was retrieved from a study of cytomegalovirus exposure and HLA in healthy donors. The germline V gene has CDR1 LNHDA and CDR2 SQIVND (reference sequence). The CDR3 has 15 amino acids. V lost 7 bases and J 6 bases, leaving 21 bases between the germline ends. Profiling relied on immunoSEQ multiplex PCR, and the TCRdb table lists in-frame clones only, not all of them. Among about 65,000 clones listed, under 95% were seen once. Regarding this clone: Its antigen is still unknown.

General study results and limits: CMV antigen specificity of a few CMV-associated chains was confirmed in vitro.

The receptor's source is a woman aged 18-35 years in good health and CMV-seronegative. The sequencing sample was made of PBMCs. V and J are TRBV19 and TRBJ1-2, with D perhaps TRBD1 (5 bases). In nucleotides, the CDR3 is TGTGCCAGTACCCCCCACGGGGGTAGCAAGGATGGCTACACCTTC. As protein: CASTPHGGSKDGYTF.